A single TCR beta chain is shown here with its context. This clone's antigen is unknown. Per-base quality was not reported, and no clone a single base away is much larger than it. These data are taken from a study of blood T cell repertoires in COVID-19 (dated by TCRdb to about 2020). About the full investigation: The collaborator samples originated in the United States, Italy and Spain and spanned the acute and convalescent phases of COVID-19. The material from the prospective study consisted of cDNA or gDNA derived from T cells, B-cell-depleted T cells, or PBMCs. The samples were drawn from two sources: the first 160 participants of the ongoing ImmuneRACE study, and 1,200 or so subjects contributed by 6 global collaborators. Where available, HLA class I and class II types were taken from metadata supplied by the sample provider and were not determined by assay-based typing. The repertoires were made available in a free public database intended to serve as a resource for research on the immune response to SARS-CoV-2. Sample metadata almost always included a de-identified subject ID, COVID-19 status, age in years and sex. Subjects who had been exposed to COVID-19, were actively infected with it, or had recovered from it provided the deeply sampled blood TCRbeta repertoires that made up the dataset.

TCRbeta CDR3 regions were amplified from genomic DNA using the immunoSEQ Assay, a bias-controlled multiplex PCR. Per the source publication's procedure: Nucleated cell counts per sample were estimated from amplification of reference gene primers within the assay. To quantify the absolute abundance of each unique TCRbeta CDR3 rearrangement, sequence reads were collapsed and filtered. For each sample, productive Simpson clonality was calculated by taking the square root of Simpson's diversity index across productive rearrangements. TCRdb holds this immuneACCESS table with in-frame rearrangements only. Some clones are missing; in checked studies, unresolved V genes explain under half, and the rest has no known cause. The DNA was the basis for D and trimming; V, J and clone size are from that table. The table for this sample lists about 210,000 clones; approximately 90% of them were counted only once. The biggest ten clones account for 1.2% of the sample.

The investigation overall reported the following: The quantity of clinical and demographic metadata differed by source and by participant and was supplied without curation.

Participants in the prospective study were enrolled through a virtual design, were aged roughly 18 to 100 years, and lived in approximately 25 United States geographic areas. Cohort assignment in the prospective study relied on participant-reported clinical history from a screening survey and a study questionnaire. Recovered participants in ImmuneRACE Cohort 3 were defined as having two consecutive negative NP/OP PCR tests, clearance from a healthcare professional, or resolution of symptoms. In the prospective study, whole blood, serum and a nasopharyngeal or oropharyngeal swab were collected from each participant by mobile phlebotomists. Over an approximately two-month period, participants in the prospective study had the option of providing additional blood draws and questionnaires. Blood samples from the prospective study were shipped frozen or at room temperature prior to DNA extraction. V was cut back by 6 bases and J by 6 bases, leaving a gap of 13 bases between them. CDR1 LGHDT and CDR2 YNNKEL are derived from the germline V gene (reference sequence). Including cysteine and phenylalanine, the CDR3 has 13 amino acids. The kept DNA is CDR3 alone, 39 bases in frame from the first base.

The chain was built from TRBV3-1 (or the pseudogene TRBV3-2) and TRBJ2-3; possibly the D gene is TRBD1, per 5 matching bases. This TCR derives from a man younger than 40 who had recovered from COVID-19. The sample taken for sequencing was PBMCs or T cells enriched from blood (not recorded which). The DNA reads TGTGCCAGCAGTCACACAGGACCCGATACGCAGTATTTT. Its translation reads: CASSHTGPDTQYF.